This T cell receptor (beta chain) was obtained from a study of blood T cell repertoires in COVID-19. The wider study: COVID-19 samples, acute and convalescent, were from the United States, Italy and Spain. PBMCs, B-cell-depleted T cells, or T cells were the source of the cDNA or gDNA that made up the material.

In the original analysis: Estimates of nucleated cell counts were drawn from the amplification of reference gene primers. Assay used: immunoSEQ multiplex PCR; TCRdb lists only in-frame clones, some missing. V and J calls and clone size follow that table, whereas D and trimming were derived from the DNA. The sample has almost 80,000 clones; around 83% are singletons. J lost 2 bases, V lost 8 bases, and 9 bases had no gene match. Germline assignment: CDR1 SQVTM and CDR2 ANQGSEA. The CDR3 loop spans 14 amino acids. This clone was detected only once. This chain joins TRBV29-1 and TRBJ2-5; the match to TRBD1 covers 9 bases. The TCR sequence derives from a woman in her 70s with acute or convalescent COVID-19. The sequenced material came from peripheral blood. The CDR3 reads CSFRPGQGQETQYF. The CDR3 region has the DNA TGCAGCTTTCGCCCAGGACAGGGGCAAGAGACCCAGTACTTC. The whole variable domain, filled in from reference TRBV29-1 and TRBJ2-5, reads SAVISQKPSRDICQRGTSLTIQCQVDSQVTMMFWYRQQPGQSLTLIATANQGSEATYESGFVIDKFPISRPNLTFSTLTVSNMSPEDSSIYLCSFRPGQGQETQYFGPGTRLLVL.